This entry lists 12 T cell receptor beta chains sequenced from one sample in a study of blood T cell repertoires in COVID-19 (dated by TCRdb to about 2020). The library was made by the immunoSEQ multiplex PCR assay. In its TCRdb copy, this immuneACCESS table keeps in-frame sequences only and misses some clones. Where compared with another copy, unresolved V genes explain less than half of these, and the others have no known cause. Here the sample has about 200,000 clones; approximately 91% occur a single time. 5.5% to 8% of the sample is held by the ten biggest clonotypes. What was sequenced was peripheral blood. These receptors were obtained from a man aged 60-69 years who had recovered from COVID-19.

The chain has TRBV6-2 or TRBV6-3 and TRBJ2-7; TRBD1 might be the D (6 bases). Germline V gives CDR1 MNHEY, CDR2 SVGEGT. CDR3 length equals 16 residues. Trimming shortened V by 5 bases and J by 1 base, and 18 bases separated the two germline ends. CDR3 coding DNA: TGTGCCAGCAGTAGCCTGGGACAAGGAAGATCCTACGAGCAGTACTTC. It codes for CASSSLGQGRSYEQYF.

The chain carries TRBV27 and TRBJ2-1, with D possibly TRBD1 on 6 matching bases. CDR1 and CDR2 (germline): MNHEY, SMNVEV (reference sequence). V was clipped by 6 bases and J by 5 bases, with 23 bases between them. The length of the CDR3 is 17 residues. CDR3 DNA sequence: TGTGCCAGCAGCCCCCGACCGTGGCAGGGGTATGACAATGAGCAGTTCTTC. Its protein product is CASSPRPWQGYDNEQFF.

CDR3 nucleotides: TGTGCCAGCAGCCTTCCTGAGGGGAACACTGAAGCTTTCTTT. It specifies CASSLPEGNTEAFF. This chain connects TRBV13 to TRBJ1-1; no clear D. This CDR3 spans 14 amino acids. Trimming removed 5 bases from V and 1 base from J, with 11 bases in between. Germline V gives CDR1 PRHDT, CDR2 FYEKMQ (reference sequence).

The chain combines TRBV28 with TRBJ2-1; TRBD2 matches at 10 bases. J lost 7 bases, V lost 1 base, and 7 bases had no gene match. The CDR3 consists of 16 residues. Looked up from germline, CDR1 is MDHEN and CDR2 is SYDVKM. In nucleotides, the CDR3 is TGTGCCAGCAGTTTATCGTCTAGCGGGAGATATAATGAGCAGTTCTTC. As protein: CASSLSSSGRYNEQFF.

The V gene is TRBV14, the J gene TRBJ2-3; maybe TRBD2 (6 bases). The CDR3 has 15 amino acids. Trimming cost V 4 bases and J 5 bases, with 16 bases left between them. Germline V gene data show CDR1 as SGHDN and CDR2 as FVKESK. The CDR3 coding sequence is TGTGCCAGCAGCCCCTTGGACTATCGCCGAGATACGCAGTATTTT. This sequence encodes CASSPLDYRRDTQYF.

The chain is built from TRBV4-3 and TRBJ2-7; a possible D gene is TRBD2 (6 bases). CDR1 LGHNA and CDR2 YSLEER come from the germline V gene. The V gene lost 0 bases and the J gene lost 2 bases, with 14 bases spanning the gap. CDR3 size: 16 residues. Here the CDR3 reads CASSQDRASEAYEQYF. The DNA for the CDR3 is TGCGCCAGCAGCCAAGATCGGGCTAGCGAAGCCTACGAGCAGTACTTC.

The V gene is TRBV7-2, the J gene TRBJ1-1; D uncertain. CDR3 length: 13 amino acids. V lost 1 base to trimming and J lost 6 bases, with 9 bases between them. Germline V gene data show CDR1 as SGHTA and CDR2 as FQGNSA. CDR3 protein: CASSLDPPAEAFF. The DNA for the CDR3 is TGTGCCAGCAGCTTAGATCCCCCGGCTGAAGCTTTCTTT. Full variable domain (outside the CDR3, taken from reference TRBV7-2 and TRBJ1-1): GAGVSQSPSNKVTEKGKDVELRCDPISGHTALYWYRQSLGQGLEFLIYFQGNSAPDKSGLPSDRFSAERTGGSVSTLTIQRTQQEDSAVYLCASSLDPPAEAFFGQGTRLTVV.

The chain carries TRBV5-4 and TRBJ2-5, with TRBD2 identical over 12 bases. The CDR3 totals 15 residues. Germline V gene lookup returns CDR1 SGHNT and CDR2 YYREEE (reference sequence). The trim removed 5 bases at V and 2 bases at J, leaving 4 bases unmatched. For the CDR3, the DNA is TGTGCCAGCAGTCCAACTAGCGGGGGGCAAGAGACCCAGTACTTC. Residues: CASSPTSGGQETQYF.

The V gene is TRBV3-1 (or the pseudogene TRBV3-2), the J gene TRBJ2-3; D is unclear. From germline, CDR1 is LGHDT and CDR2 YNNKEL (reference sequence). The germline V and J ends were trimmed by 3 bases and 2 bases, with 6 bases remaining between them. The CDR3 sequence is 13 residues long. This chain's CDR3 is CASSQAPTDTQYF. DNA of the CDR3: TGTGCCAGCAGCCAGGCTCCCACAGATACGCAGTATTTT.

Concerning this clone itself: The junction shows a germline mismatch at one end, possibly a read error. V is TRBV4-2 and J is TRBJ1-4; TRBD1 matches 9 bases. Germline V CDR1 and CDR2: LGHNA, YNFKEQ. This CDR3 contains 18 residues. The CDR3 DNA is TGTGCCAGCAGCCCCCGGACCCGGACAGGGGCTACTAGTGAAAAACTGTTTTTT. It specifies CASSPRTRTGATSEKLFF.

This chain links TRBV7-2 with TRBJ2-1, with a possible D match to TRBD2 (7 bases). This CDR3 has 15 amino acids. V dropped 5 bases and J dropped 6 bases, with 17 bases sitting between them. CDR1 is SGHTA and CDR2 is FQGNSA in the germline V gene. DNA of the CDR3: TGTGCCAGCAGCCTCGATGCGAGGGGGGGCAATGAGCAGTTCTTC. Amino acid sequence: CASSLDARGGNEQFF.

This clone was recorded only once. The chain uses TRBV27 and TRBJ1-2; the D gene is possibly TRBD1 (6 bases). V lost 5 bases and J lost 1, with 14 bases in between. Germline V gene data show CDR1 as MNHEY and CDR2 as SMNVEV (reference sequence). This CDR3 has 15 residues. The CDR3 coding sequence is TGTGCCAGCAGTCGGACAGTTTTCAATAACTATGGCTACACCTTC. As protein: CASSRTVFNNYGYTF.